This T cell receptor beta chain appears in the sequencing data of a study of blood T cell repertoires in COVID-19. As for the study in general: Samples came from the United States, Italy and Spain, spanning acute and convalescent COVID-19. T cells, B-cell-depleted T cells, or PBMCs supplied cDNA or gDNA.

The V segment lost 5 bases and the J segment 12 bases; nucleotides outside the gene matches: 7. Germline values: CDR1 SGHTA, CDR2 FQGTGA. CDR3 length: 13 residues. The table came from immunoSEQ multiplex PCR; TCRdb's copy has only in-frame clones and leaves some out. The sample has approximately 150,000 clones, about 77% seen once. The chain is built from TRBV7-3 and TRBJ2-1, with 10 bases identical to TRBD2. The TCR was taken from a man aged 55 to 70 with acute or convalescent COVID-19. Sequencing was performed on peripheral blood. Here the CDR3 DNA reads TGTGCCAGCAGCATAGCGGGAGGAGGATTGCAGTTCTTC. Protein sequence: CASSIAGGGLQFF.